This T cell receptor beta chain was sequenced for a study of beta chain features in type 1 diabetes listed by TCRdb under 2018. With respect to the entire study: Patients and healthy donors did not differ in mean age, gender distribution, total cell number or subset yield. A total of roughly 100,000,000 sorted cells were examined across all samples, and the number of cells per subset was strongly correlated with RNA yield. The study compared TCRB repertoires of sorted circulating CD4+ T cell subsets between recently diagnosed type 1 diabetes patients and matched healthy donors. Regulatory and stem cell-like memory subsets were isolated from only 8 patients and roughly eight healthy donors, whereas naive and central memory subsets came from all 30 or so donors. Beyond this particular receptor, the publication reports: The naive, central memory and regulatory TCRB repertoires appeared to resemble one another more closely among patients than among healthy donors. Because cDNA was sequenced instead of genomic DNA, highly expressing activated cells could be over-represented, though the groups showed no difference in activation or CD3 levels. Only small numbers of individuals were included in the HLA sub-analyses, which left unresolved whether HLA type had any influence on TCRB rearrangement. Patients with type 1 diabetes made fewer insertions and deleted more nucleotides at VDJ recombination sites, implying thymic rearrangement abnormalities. Type 1 diabetes patients showed a moderate but significant shortening of TCRB CDR3 length in all four CD4+ subsets. Shorter templates might be favored by PCR, yet because patient and control samples were amplified and corrected together, any such skew would affect both groups equally.

Here V drops 2 bases and J drops 4 bases, and the junction holds 5 bases not matched to any gene. From its cysteine to its phenylalanine, the CDR3 spans 18 amino acids. Only CDR3 DNA remains: 54 bases, in frame from the first base. The germline V gene supplies CDR1 SGDLS and CDR2 YYNGEE. The entire amount of isolated RNA was reverse transcribed using the High Capacity cDNA Reverse Transcription Kit, so the sequenced TCRB transcripts were expressed ones. Naive, central memory and regulatory T cell samples underwent deep immunoSEQ sequencing, averaging around 4 million total reads per sample. After sorted cells were lysed in RLT buffer, RNA was extracted with DNase-treated RNeasy Micro or Mini kits, with the choice depending on cell number. Each cell subset was processed separately to prevent cross-contamination, with patient and healthy donor samples processed together. Using the immunoSEQ multiplex PCR, TCRB sequences were amplified from cDNA into 87-bp fragments spanning the CDR3 region. Amplicons were sequenced on the Illumina HiSeq platform. The paper's data handling went like this. Synthetic template baselines were used to correct PCR bias computationally, reads within Hamming distance 2 were collapsed together, and singletons that could not be merged were discarded. Reads were aligned against IMGT so that V, D and J genes, CDR3 length and insertions or deletions at six rearrangement sites could be assigned. Within each subset, clonotype counts were normalized to sorted cell number, and only after that were true diversity and Gini coefficients computed with the tcR R package. The overlap coefficient, calculated on TCRB nucleotide sequences, was used to quantify repertoire sharing. As a proxy for the pre-selection repertoire, out-of-frame TCRB sequences from naive cells were analyzed. TCRdb stores this immuneACCESS table with in-frame sequences only. Part of the clones is absent; in the studies checked, under half of the shortfall reflects unresolved V genes, and no reason is known for the rest. Clone size and V and J calls were adopted from that table, with D and trimming inferred from the DNA. The sample has around 250,000 clones on record, around 25% of them singletons. The top ten constitute more than 0.009% of the sample.

This clone appeared a few times. Its antigen is currently not known. Nothing much larger sits one base from this clone, and base qualities are not available. From each donor, a single peripheral blood sample of around 120 mL on average was drawn into heparinised tubes. A BD FACSAria II was used to sort naive, central memory, regulatory and stem cell-like memory CD4+ T cells with a panel that included CD45RO, CCR7, CD25, CD127, CD95 and CD27. Purity was above 98% for every sorted population. PBMCs were separated immediately by Lymphoprep density gradient centrifugation and were stained directly, without being cultured. So that batch effects would be minimized, each experiment stained and sorted samples in pairs, pairing one healthy donor with one patient.

The receptor was derived from a woman aged 25-40 years with type 1 diabetes. The chain uses TRBV9 and TRBJ2-6, with 14 bases aligning to TRBD2. Sequenced input: naive CD4+ T cells from blood. Per the publication, the cell subset or site label means: true naive CD4+ T cells. The sequenced DNA: TGTGCCAGCAGCGTGGGACTAGCGGGAGTAGTCGGGGCCAACGTCCTGACTTTC. This translates into CASSVGLAGVVGANVLTF.